This T cell receptor (beta chain) appears in the sequencing data of a study of T and B cells in COVID-19 patients. V trimming: 0 bases; J trimming: 2 bases; junction bases outside the gene matches: 10. The V gene's germline CDR1 is LGHNA and CDR2 YNFKEQ. This CDR3 spans 17 amino acids. Each TRB amplification used roughly 240-550 ng of genomic DNA from blood. In its sample, this clonotype was seen a few times. Multiplex PCR with BIOMED2 TRB-A/B primer pools amplified TRB rearrangements. TCRdb re-derived calls from the multiplex PCR reads in MiXCR, one entry per CDR3 protein. The data show about 1,300 distinct CDR3 sequences, with under 30% seen just once and more than 60% held by the top ten.

The sequenced material came from blood. This TCR derives from a human donor with active COVID-19. The chain is built from TRBV4-2 and TRBJ2-7; 7 bases are a match to TRBD1. The CDR3 region has the DNA TGTGCCAGCAGCCAAGAGACAGGGTCCCGAATACCCTACGAGCAGTACTTC. Protein product: CASSQETGSRIPYEQYF.